This TCR beta chain was recovered during a study of cytotoxic CD8 clonotypes in ibrutinib-treated CLL. Turning to the study itself: Specimens for response were gathered following a median 12 months of therapy, spanning 6 to 36.

The data were produced by immunoSEQ multiplex PCR, yet TCRdb's version contains in-frame clones alone and is incomplete. The sample has nearly 300,000 clones, roughly four fifths seen once. The CDR3 extends over 13 amino acids. V lost 2 bases and J lost 5, with 9 bases in between. In germline, CDR1 is LNHDA, CDR2 SQIVND (reference sequence). Extraction of 1.5 to 2.5 micrograms of genomic DNA from cryopreserved PBMCs supplied material for TCR beta libraries. This specimen consisted of PBMCs, obtained at disease progression, from a patient treated with ibrutinib. The J gene is TRBJ2-5, the V gene TRBV19; the D gene is possibly TRBD2 (6 bases). The TCR sequence derives from a human donor with chronic lymphocytic leukemia. The CDR3 DNA is TGTGCCAGTAGTATAAGCCTAGCGGAGACCCAGTACTTC. Residues: CASSISLAETQYF.